This T cell receptor beta chain was sequenced during a study of regulatory T cells in long-lasting Graves disease. The CDR3 has 18 amino acids. Germline loops: CDR1 SEHNR, CDR2 FQNEAQ (reference sequence). V shed 5 bases, J shed 7 bases, and the junction held 17 bases outside the gene matches. Comments on this clonotype: Its target is unknown.

Noted time point: persistent/refractory GD, antithyroid drugs over 5 years with positive TRAb. PBMC RNA served as the TCR library source. It was American Thyroid Association guidelines that determined Graves' disease diagnosis. Arm-PCR of CDR3 regions and iRepertoire HTBI primers were used to build TCR beta libraries. TCRdb reprocessed the multiplex PCR reads with MiXCR, giving one entry per CDR3 protein. Among fewer than 450,000 distinct CDR3 sequences listed, about 25% were seen once. General study findings and limits: Sharing of public clonotypes was greater in persistent patients (over 2,500) than in new patients (approximately 940).

The sample consisted of peripheral blood mononuclear cells (PBMCs), taken when the disease was refractory, from a patient treated with antithyroid drugs. The chain has TRBV7-9 and TRBJ1-4; 9 nucleotides agree with TRBD1. The clonotype comes from a female donor with Graves disease. The CDR3 protein is CASSPGGTGRTTAEKLFF. DNA for the CDR3: TGTGCCAGCAGCCCCGGCGGGACAGGGCGTACAACGGCTGAAAAACTGTTTTTT.